This T cell receptor beta chain was sequenced during a study of T cell changes during pregnancy in multiple sclerosis. The assay was immunoSEQ multiplex PCR, and TCRdb's table has in-frame clones only and misses some. This table has tens of thousands of clones, more than 85% appearing once. Worth noting for this clone: The junction departs from the called germline gene at one end, perhaps through a read error.

This clonotype originated in a female donor with multiple sclerosis, enrolled in a pregnancy study. The material sequenced was peripheral blood, taken in the first trimester of pregnancy.

CDR3 sequence: CASSLDGTGYYEQYF. The CDR3 nucleotides read TGTGCCAGTAGTTTAGATGGGACAGGGTATTACGAGCAGTACTTC. This sequence joins TRBV19 and TRBJ2-7; 9 nucleotides align to TRBD1. This CDR3 comprises 15 residues. Germline V gene lookup returns CDR1 LNHDA and CDR2 SQIVND (reference sequence).